This T cell receptor beta chain was recovered during a study of T cells in localized non-small cell lung cancer. Study-level points and caveats: Uninvolved nearby lung showed the greatest T cell clonality, exceeding that found in tumor. The study detected a median roughly 61 of the top 100 tumor clones in adjacent lung. Heterogeneity stays possible, as sequencing covered only one tumor region.

Some clones are missing from TCRdb's copy, which holds only in-frame ones; the method was immunoSEQ multiplex PCR. The data show a few thousand clones, 25% seen once. Worth noting for this clone: Its antigen is as yet unknown.

The V gene's germline CDR1 is KGHSH and CDR2 LQKENI. With 3 bases removed from V and 2 bases from J, the gap between germline ends came to 4 bases. The CDR3 runs to 12 residues. Sequenced here: lung tumor tissue, sampled before any cancer treatment. The chain recombines TRBV18 with TRBJ2-5; D remains unclear. The sequence was collected from a male donor aged 60 or over with stage I lung adenocarcinoma. CDR3: CASSPGQETQYF. The CDR3 bases are TGTGCCAGCTCACCGGGGCAAGAGACCCAGTACTTC.